This TCR beta chain originates from a study of T cell repertoires in cytomegalovirus infection. Across the study: Both recently identified HLA-C-restricted and well-studied HLA-B-restricted CMV epitopes were used in the study. Public TCR beta signatures were indicative of both CMV infection and a matching HLA type. General study points: Adding up the frequency of public TCR beta families identified people who carried CMV plus the relevant HLA.

This clonotype appeared a few times. Antigen unknown. TCRdb re-analysed the reads in MiXCR, keeping a single row per CDR3 protein. The sample has 100,000 or so distinct CDR3 sequences, 25% to 30% seen once. The receptor was derived from a human donor in good health (CMV status not recorded). Some clones in this sample may be carry-over from other donors' samples. This specimen was CD8+ T cells from cultured PBMCs, taken from culture after CMV antigen stimulation.

The chain's CDR3 is CASSPGGQSYGYTF. CDR3 DNA sequence: TGTGCCAGCAGTCCAGGGGGGCAGTCCTATGGCTACACCTTC. The rearrangement uses TRBV27 and TRBJ1-2; 7 nucleotides line up with TRBD1. V gave up 5 bases and J gave up 4 bases; unmatched junction bases: 7. Germline V gene lookup returns CDR1 MNHEY and CDR2 SMNVEV (reference sequence). The CDR3 runs to 14 residues.